One and the same sample provided the 24 T cell receptor beta chains below, sequenced in a study of shared clonotypes between healthy human individuals. Measured with immunoSEQ multiplex PCR; TCRdb has only the in-frame clones, and not every one. The table lists some 2.3 million clones, 90% to 95% of them singletons. Sequencing was carried out using naive CD4+ T cells from PBMCs. Sample subset: CD45RA+ positively selected. The receptors originated from a man aged 18 to 35 in good health. Some clones in this sample may be carry-over from other donors' samples.

J is TRBJ2-5 and V is TRBV27, with 12 positions matching TRBD2. CDR3 length: 16 residues. Trimming at V came to 4 bases and at J to 4 bases, leaving 7 bases not matched to a gene. Germline V gives CDR1 MNHEY, CDR2 SMNVEV (reference sequence). For the CDR3, the DNA is TGTGCCAGCAGTTCGTTACTAGCGGGAGGTCCAGAGACCCAGTACTTC. This codes for CASSSLLAGGPETQYF.

This clone was seen a single time. CDR3 coding DNA: TGTGCCACAAAGGGACAAAGCTCCTACGAGCAGTACTTC. It specifies CATKGQSSYEQYF. The V and J genes are TRBV10-3 and TRBJ2-7; possibly TRBD1 for D (6 bases). The CDR3 is made up of 13 amino acids. The V gene's germline CDR1 is ENHRY and CDR2 SYGVKD. V was clipped by 10 bases and J by 0 bases, with 13 bases between them.

The CDR3 region has the DNA TGTGCCATCAGTGAGTCGTCGGATTACGAGCAGTACTTC. Protein product: CAISESSDYEQYF. The rearrangement links TRBV10-3 to TRBJ2-7; D not resolved. Trimming stripped 0 bases from V and 4 bases from J, with 7 bases between. CDR1 ENHRY and CDR2 SYGVKD come from the germline V gene. The CDR3 is 13 amino acids.

The chain carries TRBV7-2 and TRBJ2-3; 12 nucleotides line up with TRBD2. Germline V CDR1 and CDR2: SGHTA, FQGNSA. The CDR3 spans 16 residues. The trim removed 6 bases at V and 4 bases at J, leaving 8 bases unmatched. The CDR3: CASRRGLAGGADTQYF. CDR3 DNA: TGTGCCAGCAGGAGGGGGCTAGCGGGAGGGGCAGATACGCAGTATTTT.

J is TRBJ2-5 and V is TRBV11-2; TRBD1 matches 8 bases. After removal of 5 bases from V and 2 bases from J, the junction contained 4 bases not matched to a gene. Germline V gives CDR1 SGHAT, CDR2 FQNNGV. CDR3 size: 14 residues. The CDR3 DNA reads as TGTGCCAGCAGCCAGGACAGGGCACAAGAGACCCAGTACTTC. This translates into CASSQDRAQETQYF.

The chain couples TRBV7-2 to TRBJ2-7; D might be TRBD1 (5 bases). Germline assignment: CDR1 SGHTA and CDR2 FQGNSA. Between the trimmed V and J ends, which lost 5 bases and 6 bases, there was a span of 17 bases. The length of the CDR3 is 14 residues. The CDR3 coding sequence is TGTGCCAGCAGCCCCAGGGCTGGGGCTAGCGAGCAGTACTTC. It is translated as CASSPRAGASEQYF.

The chain carries TRBV2 and TRBJ2-2, with 8 bases aligning to TRBD2. Germline CDR1 is SNHLY and CDR2 is FYNNEI. The CDR3 is 16 residues long. With V trimmed by 7 bases and J by 0 bases, 7 bases remained unmatched. DNA for the CDR3: TGTGCCAGCACTCGGGGGGGGACCGCGAACACCGGGGAGCTGTTTTTT. Translated: CASTRGGTANTGELFF.

In its sample, this clone was seen once. The gene calls are TRBV27 and TRBJ2-7, with 9 bases matching TRBD1. The V gene end was trimmed by 6 bases and the J gene end by 5 bases; junction bases not matched to a gene: 8. The CDR3 runs 14 residues. Germline V lookup: CDR1 MNHEY, CDR2 SMNVEV (reference sequence). CDR3 sequence (DNA): TGTGCCAGCAGCTTCCGGGACAGGGCCCACGAGCAGTACTTC. Protein sequence: CASSFRDRAHEQYF.

This sequence joins TRBV4-2 and TRBJ2-7, with D perhaps matching TRBD1 or TRBD2 (5 bases each). Deletions cut 0 bases from V and 2 bases from J, with 14 bases between. CDR1 is LGHNA and CDR2 is YNFKEQ in the germline V gene. The CDR3 runs 16 residues. As DNA, the CDR3 is TGTGCCAGCAGCCAAGACGTTGGGACCCTGGCCTACGAGCAGTACTTC. Residues: CASSQDVGTLAYEQYF.

This sequence joins TRBV7-2 and TRBJ2-7, with TRBD2 identical over 12 bases. The germline gives CDR1 SGHTA, CDR2 FQGNSA. The CDR3 loop spans 17 amino acids. V gave up 0 bases and J gave up 5 bases; unmatched junction bases: 8. DNA for the CDR3: TGTGCCAGCAGCTTAGCGAGGGCTAGCGGGAGGGCCGACGAGCAGTACTTC. Its translation is CASSLARASGRADEQYF.

The V gene is TRBV4-2, the J gene TRBJ2-2, with D unresolved. Trimming shortened V by 4 bases and J by 6 bases, and 12 bases separated the two germline ends. CDR3 length: 14 residues. CDR1 and CDR2 from the germline V gene are LGHNA and YNFKEQ. CDR3 region: CASSPRLESGELFF. The CDR3 DNA is TGTGCCAGCAGCCCCCGCTTGGAGTCCGGGGAGCTGTTTTTT.

The gene calls are TRBV7-2 and TRBJ1-5; the match to TRBD1 covers 7 bases. V shed 1 base, J shed 7 bases, and the junction held 7 bases outside the gene matches. This CDR3 has 15 residues. Germline values: CDR1 SGHTA, CDR2 FQGNSA. The CDR3 DNA reads as TGTGCCAGCAGCTTAGTGGGGACAGTAGAACAGCCCCAGCATTTT. Translating it yields CASSLVGTVEQPQHF.

The chain uses TRBV25-1 and TRBJ2-5; possible D gene TRBD1, 5 bases. V dropped 4 bases and J dropped 5 bases, with 17 bases sitting between them. The CDR3 spans 15 residues. CDR1 and CDR2 (germline): MGHDK, SYGVNS. CDR3 protein: CASSVQGGLGETQYF. CDR3 sequence (DNA): TGTGCCAGCAGTGTGCAGGGTGGTTTGGGCGAGACCCAGTACTTC.

The rearrangement joins TRBV7-2 to TRBJ2-7, with 10 nucleotides matching TRBD2. Germline V gene lookup returns CDR1 SGHTA and CDR2 FQGNSA. CDR3 length equals 16 residues. V trimming: 5 bases; J trimming: 0 bases; junction bases outside the gene matches: 7. As DNA, the CDR3 is TGTGCCAGCAGCATCTTAGCGGGAGGCCACTCCTACGAGCAGTACTTC. This codes for CASSILAGGHSYEQYF.

V usage is TRBV9 and J usage is TRBJ2-3; D may be TRBD1 (5 bases). The germline CDR1 and CDR2 sequences are SGDLS and YYNGEE. CDR3 size: 14 residues. V lost 3 bases, J lost 6 bases, and 14 bases lay in between. The chain's CDR3 is CASSARVSGDTQYF. Written as DNA, the CDR3 is TGTGCCAGCAGCGCTAGGGTGTCAGGGGATACGCAGTATTTT.

V is TRBV6-1 and J is TRBJ2-1; 8 nucleotides line up with TRBD2. Germline CDR1 is MNHNS and CDR2 is SASEGT. The trim removed 7 bases at V and 7 bases at J, leaving 9 bases unmatched. The CDR3 spans 14 residues. CDR3 residues: CASTQGTSINEQFF. The CDR3 bases are TGTGCCAGCACCCAAGGGACTAGTATAAATGAGCAGTTCTTC.

The CDR3 DNA reads TGTGCCAGCAGTTACCGGGATCCGGCCGGGCAGTTCTTC. Protein: CASSYRDPAGQFF. The chain uses TRBV28 and TRBJ2-1; tentative D call: TRBD2 (5 bases). CDR1 is MDHEN, CDR2 SYDVKM, per germline. The CDR3 length is 13 residues. The V and J ends lost 4 bases and 12 bases respectively, with 16 bases between them.

Notes on this clone: Different DNA sequences within this sample yield the same CDR3. The chain joins TRBV5-1 to TRBJ2-5; tentatively, D is TRBD2 (6 bases). Trimming cost V 4 bases and J 1 base, with 11 bases left between them. The CDR3 contains 14 residues. Germline V CDR1 and CDR2: SGHRS, YFSETQ. This CDR3 reads CASSPGTSQETQYF. In nucleotides, the CDR3 is TGCGCCAGCAGCCCCGGGACTTCCCAAGAGACCCAGTACTTC.

The V gene is TRBV7-9, the J gene TRBJ1-6, with TRBD1 matching 10 bases. From germline, CDR1 is SEHNR and CDR2 FQNEAQ (reference sequence). V was clipped by 5 bases and J by 7 bases; unmatched bases: 5. The CDR3 has 15 residues. The CDR3 bases are TGTGCCAGCAGCCCAACGACAGGGGGCAATTCACCCCTCCACTTT. Its translation: CASSPTTGGNSPLHF.

The V call is TRBV18, the J call TRBJ2-7; 10 bases fit TRBD2. Germline-derived CDR1 and CDR2 are KGHSH and LQKENI. CDR3 length: 15 amino acids. The V segment lost 6 bases and the J segment 0 bases; nucleotides outside the gene matches: 5. CDR3 nucleotide sequence: TGTGCCAGCTCCCCCACTAGCGGGGACTCCTACGAGCAGTACTTC. This gives the protein CASSPTSGDSYEQYF.

CDR3 loop: CASSALLAGGPDTQYF. The CDR3 bases are TGTGCCAGCAGCGCGCTTCTAGCGGGAGGGCCAGATACGCAGTATTTT. The V gene is TRBV7-3, the J gene TRBJ2-3; TRBD2 matches 12 bases. Germline V CDR1 and CDR2: SGHTA, FQGTGA. The V gene end was trimmed by 5 bases and the J gene end by 4 bases; junction bases not matched to a gene: 7. The CDR3 has 16 residues.

The chain employs TRBV10-3 and TRBJ2-6; D is possibly TRBD1 or TRBD2 (5 bases each). The CDR3 extends over 19 amino acids. Deletions cut 5 bases from V and 4 bases from J, with 24 bases between. The germline gives CDR1 ENHRY, CDR2 SYGVKD. DNA of the CDR3: TGTGCCATCAGTCTAAATTTCGGGACCAGCCACCCAGGGGCCAACGTCCTGACTTTC. Its protein product is CAISLNFGTSHPGANVLTF.

The J gene is TRBJ2-2, the V gene TRBV9; D call uncertain. Germline V gene sequence: CDR1 SGDLS, CDR2 YYNGEE. This CDR3 region has 15 residues. V lost 0 bases to trimming and J lost 5 bases, with 11 bases between them. This chain's CDR3 is CASSVEGYLTGELFF. CDR3 nucleotide sequence: TGTGCCAGCAGCGTAGAGGGCTACCTTACCGGGGAGCTGTTTTTT.

The chain combines TRBV9 with TRBJ2-1; TRBD1 matches at 7 bases. With V trimmed by 0 bases and J by 3 bases, 9 bases remained unmatched. The CDR3 has 17 residues. CDR1 SGDLS and CDR2 YYNGEE come from the germline V gene. The CDR3 DNA is TGTGCCAGCAGCGTAGTAGGCCGGTCAGGGGGCTACAATGAGCAGTTCTTC. Protein sequence: CASSVVGRSGGYNEQFF.